A selection of T cell receptor beta chains follows, all from one sample in a study of beta chain features in type 1 diabetes. Assay used: immunoSEQ multiplex PCR; TCRdb lists only in-frame clones, some missing. The table shows 130,000 to 150,000 clones, with around 51% occurring only once. Sequenced input: Tregs from blood. Receptor source: a man aged 18 to 30 in good health. Both conserved end residues are part of each CDR3.

v_gene	j_gene	CDR3aa
TRBV10-3	TRBJ1-2	CAISEITPFNYGYTF
TRBV19	TRBJ2-6	CASSITGFSGANVLTF
TRBV29-1	TRBJ1-2	CSVEDLSGLPVPGGYTF
TRBV7-9	TRBJ1-2	CASSLGGGNYGYTF
TRBV14	TRBJ2-3	CASSPKTFPDTQYF
TRBV5-4	TRBJ2-1	CASSRTGGGWYNEQFF
TRBV27	TRBJ2-5	CASSLRSRRTRRETQYF
TRBV19	TRBJ1-5	CASSIEGRSNQPQHF
TRBV4-2	TRBJ2-2	CASSQGSAEGTGELFF
TRBV27	TRBJ2-2	CASSPWREVAGELFF
TRBV19	TRBJ2-3	CASSLLTGSTDTQYF
TRBV7-3	TRBJ2-2	CASSPAGGTGELFF
TRBV29-1	TRBJ1-2	CSSWSDGYTF
TRBV28	TRBJ2-6	CASRFQGSGANVLTF
TRBV5-1	TRBJ2-5	CASSKDRPQETQYF
TRBV29-1	TRBJ2-1	CSVGGRVWTSGRSYNEQFF
TRBV7-2	TRBJ2-3	CASTLGVGVDTQYF
TRBV18	TRBJ2-7	CASSPPGTNYYEQYF
TRBV28	TRBJ2-7	CASSSGDRYYEQYF
TRBV28	TRBJ2-2	CATQSPNTGELFF
TRBV6-5	TRBJ2-2	CASSSAQRGNTGELFF
TRBV4-1	TRBJ2-5	CASSQAPRETQYF
TRBV7-3	TRBJ2-7	CASSLSGGSSYEQYF
TRBV7-9	TRBJ2-7	CASSHSGTGAYEQYF
TRBV28	TRBJ1-2	CASSSARTGSNYGYTF
TRBV7-2	TRBJ2-2	CASSFQGGNTGELFF
TRBV5-1	TRBJ1-5	CASSFAGLDQPQHF
TRBV7-2	TRBJ2-7	CASRFDRAISYEQYF
TRBV5-1	TRBJ2-7	CASSEADYEQYF
TRBV5-1	TRBJ2-1	CASSPGRVSSYNEQFF
TRBV19	TRBJ1-2	CASSKFAGRSVYDGYTF
TRBV11-1	TRBJ2-1	CASSSGQGYNEQFF
TRBV28	TRBJ1-1	CASSSVNTEAFF
TRBV20-1	.	CSPKWGDEQYF
TRBV23-1	TRBJ1-5	CASIQGALWTGRSNQPQHF
TRBV7-3	TRBJ2-1	CASSLRGRVGGHEQFF
TRBV6-1	TRBJ2-7	CASSERSGLAGHYEQYF
TRBV5-6	TRBJ2-2	CASSPLGVAGELFF
TRBV4-2	TRBJ2-1	CASSPRGRLAAPNEQFF
TRBV28	TRBJ1-1	CASSIQGVVAFF
TRBV28	TRBJ1-5	CASTEQGPWKPQHF
TRBV18	TRBJ2-7	CASSPTRDKSSYEQYF
TRBV7-9	TRBJ2-5	CASSPREYQETQYF
TRBV6-1	TRBJ1-5	CASSETQGAYQPQHF
TRBV10-3	TRBJ2-2	CAIGPGNPGTGELFF
TRBV6-5	TRBJ1-2	CASSRRTGGVGYTF
TRBV2	TRBJ2-2	CASSYSRNTGELFF
TRBV7-2	TRBJ2-4	CASSSSSGRGQRNIQYF
TRBV7-8	TRBJ2-5	CASSSVWAETQYF
TRBV16	TRBJ1-2	CASSQPLPQVNYGYTF
TRBV11-1	TRBJ1-1	CASSLSATEAFF
TRBV18	TRBJ1-6	CASSPRTGAYNSPLHF
TRBV10-3	TRBJ2-3	CAISEGTSGRSTDTQYF
TRBV28	TRBJ2-1	CASSPPSGLDNYNEQFF
TRBV19	TRBJ1-2	CASSMYFENYGYTF
TRBV4-1	TRBJ1-5	CASSQDRGYQPQHF
TRBV28	TRBJ1-2	CASSSPKTGYGYTF
TRBV7-2	TRBJ2-5	CASSSSSGGETQYF
TRBV2	TRBJ1-5	CASSLTGDGSNQPQHF
TRBV4-1	TRBJ2-3	CASSLRSGASSTDTQYF